This TCR beta chain was identified during a study of tumor-infiltrating lymphocytes in primary liver carcinoma. Turning to the study itself: Tumors measured about 4.2 to 11 cm and were stage T1-T3 N0M0.

Germline values: CDR1 PRHDT, CDR2 FYEKMQ (reference sequence). Between the trimmed V and J ends, which lost 2 bases and 7 bases, there was a span of 21 bases. This CDR3 contains 17 residues. A primer matching the constant region was used to make TCR beta cDNA from approximately 520 ng of total RNA. Slightly modified ARM-PCR, run as three nested multiplex PCR rounds, produced the TCR beta libraries. A C-beta reverse primer and TRBV1-TRBV30 forward primers served in each of the first two PCR rounds, at approximately 10 cycles apiece. TCRdb reprocessed the multiplex PCR reads with MiXCR, giving one entry per CDR3 protein. Of approximately 320,000 distinct CDR3 sequences listed, roughly 60% were seen once; the top ten hold 17%. Germline DNA was also extracted, while the blood RNA originated from unsorted whole blood.

The sample comprised peripheral blood. The sequence was obtained from a woman aged 30 to 39 with primary liver carcinoma and hepatitis B virus infection. The chain couples TRBV13 to TRBJ2-1; D gene uncertain. This chain's CDR3 is CASSLSSAAPSRNEQFF. The CDR3 DNA follows: TGTGCCAGCAGCTTAAGTTCGGCGGCCCCCTCTCGTAATGAGCAGTTCTTC.